This T cell receptor (beta chain) derives from a study of T cell repertoires in cytomegalovirus infection (dated by TCRdb to the late 2010s). Background for the entire study: Donor HLA type was relevant to the analysis, because carriage of CMV infection together with the matching HLA type was indicated by public TCR beta signatures.

What the authors observed across the whole study: Cumulative frequency of public TCR beta family members discriminated carriers of CMV infection plus the relevant HLA type in this cohort and an independent 352-donor cohort. The ex vivo response was dominated by HLA-C-restricted CMV-specific TCR beta clonotypes, which also provided the single most frequent clonotype in two of eight donors.

Sequencing was performed on an Illumina HiSeq 1500. Starting from the raw public reads, TCRdb applied fastp trimming at Q25, assembled clones with MiXCR and retained in-frame beta chains. Here each entry gathers all rows of one CDR3 protein and keeps the most common genes and DNA. The sample data list 250,000 to 300,000 distinct CDR3 sequences, and about a sixth of these were observed just once. The ten largest clones add up to approximately 51% of the sample. This clonotype was detected only a few times. The antigen it binds to is not known. No base quality values were provided; no much bigger clone lies one nucleotide off. The CDR3 starts with the cysteine, ends with the phenylalanine, and has 13 residues. CDR3 DNA is the only sequence kept; it has 39 bases, read in frame from the first base. V drops 2 bases and J drops 8 bases, leaving 10 bases in between. In the germline V gene, CDR1 corresponds to MNHEY and CDR2 to SVGAGI.

This sequence originates from a human donor in good health (CMV status not recorded). Some clones in this sample may be carry-over from other donors' samples. This chain is built from TRBV6-5 and TRBJ2-1, with the D gene not clear enough to name. The material sequenced was CD8+ T cells from PBMCs. The CDR3 reads CASSYRAVDEQFF. In nucleotide form, the sequence is TGTGCCAGCAGTTACCGGGCCGTGGATGAGCAGTTCTTC.